Presented here are 31 T cell receptor beta chains from one specimen sequenced in a study of blood T cell repertoires in COVID-19. Method: immunoSEQ multiplex PCR; TCRdb's copy keeps in-frame clones and lacks some. The sample records some 350,000 clones, 88% being singletons. Sequencing input: peripheral blood. The receptors were sampled from a woman between 65 and 79 years old with COVID-19, enrolled during active disease.

The rearrangement links TRBV11-2 to TRBJ2-7; 9 bases agree with TRBD1. CDR3 length: 16 amino acids. Germline CDR1 and CDR2: SGHAT and FQNNGV. V was clipped by 1 base and J by 4 bases; unmatched bases: 8. CDR3 in amino acids: CASSLGLWDREYEQYF. The CDR3 DNA reads as TGTGCCAGCAGCTTAGGATTGTGGGACAGGGAATACGAGCAGTACTTC.

The chain employs TRBV5-8 and TRBJ2-5, with a tentative D call TRBD2 (6 bases). CDR1 is SGHTS, CDR2 YDEGEE, per germline. Trimming took off 2 bases at V and 4 bases at J, with 12 bases between the two ends. This CDR3 comprises 14 residues. This CDR3 reads CASSLGLGGETQYF. The CDR3 DNA is TGTGCCAGCAGCTTAGGTTTGGGAGGAGAGACCCAGTACTTC. The full variable domain, its missing parts supplied by reference TRBV5-8 and TRBJ2-5, is EAGVTQSPTHLIKTRGQQATLRCSPISGHTSVYWYQQALGLGLQFLLWYDEGEERNRGNFPPRFSGRQFPNYSSELNVNALELEDSALYLCASSLGLGGETQYFGPGTRLLVL.

This clone was detected once. This chain links TRBV5-8 with TRBJ2-5, with 7 bases aligning to TRBD1. Germline CDR1 is SGHTS and CDR2 is YDEGEE. The CDR3 is made up of 15 amino acids. Unmatched junction bases numbered 6, after V lost 4 bases and J lost 0 bases. The CDR3 is CASSMPGQNQETQYF. In DNA, the CDR3 is TGTGCCAGCAGCATGCCGGGACAGAACCAAGAGACCCAGTACTTC.

The V and J genes are TRBV11-2 and TRBJ2-7; the D is unclear. CDR1 and CDR2 (germline): SGHAT, FQNNGV. This CDR3 contains 14 residues. The V end was cut by 4 bases, the J end by 1 base, with 11 bases between. The CDR3 region is CASSSLLFSYEQYF. Here the CDR3 DNA reads TGTGCCAGCAGCTCATTACTTTTTTCCTACGAGCAGTACTTC. Using reference TRBV11-2 and TRBJ2-7 for the parts outside the CDR3, the full variable domain is EAGVAQSPRYKIIEKRQSVAFWCNPISGHATLYWYQQILGQGPKLLIQFQNNGVVDDSQLPKDRFSAERLKGVDSTLKIQPAKLEDSAVYLCASSSLLFSYEQYFGPGTRLTVT.

The V call is TRBV7-2, the J call TRBJ2-2; 9 positions agree with TRBD2. The J segment lost 6 bases and the V segment lost 2 bases, leaving 7 bases of the junction unmatched. The CDR3 contains 16 residues. Per the germline V gene, CDR1 is SGHTA and CDR2 is FQGNSA. The CDR3 sequence: CASSLRSGGYPGELFF. As DNA, the CDR3 is TGTGCCAGCAGCTTAAGGAGCGGGGGGTACCCCGGGGAGCTGTTTTTT.

The CDR3 loop is CASTTGDGYTF. The CDR3, as DNA: TGTGCCAGCACCACAGGGGACGGCTACACCTTC. The chain employs TRBV6-5 and TRBJ1-2; 7 positions agree with TRBD1. The ends lost 7 bases at V and 8 bases at J; junction bases unmatched: 4. The CDR3 sequence is 11 residues long. Germline V lookup: CDR1 MNHEY, CDR2 SVGAGI.

This chain links TRBV7-9 with TRBJ1-4; a weak D match, TRBD1 (5 bases). Trimming removed 3 bases at V and 4 bases at J, with 15 bases between. This CDR3 is built from 16 residues. In germline, CDR1 is SEHNR, CDR2 FQNEAQ (reference sequence). Here the CDR3 DNA reads TGTGCCAGCAGCTTGTCGACAGCTCGGTATAATGAAAAACTGTTTTTT. Amino acids: CASSLSTARYNEKLFF.

The rearrangement joins TRBV12-3 or TRBV12-4 to TRBJ2-7; TRBD2 might be the D (6 bases). Deletions cut 1 base from V and 6 bases from J, with 7 bases between. There are 12 residues in the CDR3. The CDR3 reads CASSLGRGEQYF. The DNA for the CDR3 is TGTGCCAGCAGTTTAGGGAGGGGCGAGCAGTACTTC.

V usage is TRBV5-1 and J usage is TRBJ1-6; D unclear. This CDR3 comprises 17 residues. V was shortened by 1 base and J by 4 bases, with 15 bases between the two germline ends. The germline V gene encodes CDR1 SGHRS and CDR2 YFSETQ. DNA of the CDR3: TGCGCCAGCAGCTTGACGGCCTCTTCGGGTTATAATTCACCCCTCCACTTT. Translated: CASSLTASSGYNSPLHF.

This clone was found many times. This chain uses TRBV9 with TRBJ2-1; 14 bases match TRBD2. The CDR3 runs to 18 residues. The germline V gene has CDR1 SGDLS and CDR2 YYNGEE. The trim removed 3 bases at V and 4 bases at J, leaving 9 bases unmatched. The CDR3 spells CASSDTTSGGARYNEQFF. In DNA, the CDR3 is TGTGCCAGCAGCGACACGACTAGCGGGGGGGCGAGATACAATGAGCAGTTCTTC.

The chain combines TRBV6-5 with TRBJ1-1; D not certain. CDR1 and CDR2 from the germline V gene are MNHEY and SVGAGI. The CDR3 totals 15 residues. V lost 0 bases and J lost 0, with 8 bases in between. CDR3 coding DNA: TGTGCCAGCAGTTACTCGAGACGGGTGAACACTGAAGCTTTCTTT. Its protein is CASSYSRRVNTEAFF.

The rearrangement links TRBV3-1 (or the pseudogene TRBV3-2) to TRBJ1-5; no clear D. Trimming shortened V by 0 bases and J by 1 base, and 4 bases separated the two germline ends. Germline V gene sequence: CDR1 LGHDT, CDR2 YNNKEL (reference sequence). The CDR3 length is 14 residues. The DNA of the CDR3 is TGTGCCAGCAGCCAAGACAGGAGCAATCAGCCCCAGCATTTT. Translated, it gives CASSQDRSNQPQHF.

Concerning this clone itself: At the DNA level, this CDR3 is encoded by other sequences in the same sample as well. CDR3 DNA sequence: TGTGCCTGGAGTTCGACAGGGAATTCACCCCTCCACTTT. Translating it yields CAWSSTGNSPLHF. The chain couples TRBV30 to TRBJ1-6, with 7 bases lining up with TRBD1. After removal of 2 bases from V and 7 bases from J, the junction contained 2 bases not matched to a gene. CDR3 length: 13 residues. The germline V gene has CDR1 GTSNPN and CDR2 SVGIG (reference sequence). Together with reference TRBV30 and TRBJ1-6, the CDR3 gives the full variable domain: SQTIHQWPATLVQPVGSPLSLECTVEGTSNPNLYWYRQAAGRGLQLLFYSVGIGQISSEVPQNLSASRPQDRQFILSSKKLLLSDSGFYLCAWSSTGNSPLHFGNGTRLTVT.

The chain couples TRBV27 to TRBJ1-1; D is perhaps TRBD1 (6 bases). V gave up 5 bases and J gave up 1 base, with 14 bases separating them. Germline V gene lookup returns CDR1 MNHEY and CDR2 SMNVEV (reference sequence). The length of the CDR3 is 15 residues. CDR3 amino acids: CASSPRSGQNTEAFF. The CDR3 nucleotides are TGTGCCAGCAGTCCCCGCTCGGGACAGAACACTGAAGCTTTCTTT.

The V call is TRBV6-5, the J call TRBJ1-5, with D perhaps matching TRBD1 (5 bases). The V end was cut by 7 bases, the J end by 5 bases, with 15 bases between. CDR3 length equals 14 residues. Germline assignment: CDR1 MNHEY and CDR2 SVGAGI. Here the CDR3 DNA reads TGTGCCAGCAACGGGGGAGGGAGCCATCAGCCCCAGCATTTT. Translated, it gives CASNGGGSHQPQHF.

The chain combines TRBV5-1 with TRBJ1-6; D gene ambiguous. Trimming removed 7 bases from V and 7 bases from J, with 18 bases in between. The CDR3 runs to 15 residues. The V gene's germline CDR1 is SGHRS and CDR2 YFSETQ. The CDR3 sequence is CASQVRQTSNSPLHF. The CDR3 DNA follows: TGCGCCAGCCAGGTTAGGCAGACCTCGAATTCACCCCTCCACTTT.

This chain joins TRBV12-5 and TRBJ2-2, with 10 bases identical to TRBD1. The CDR3 consists of 14 residues. The germline CDR1 and CDR2 sequences are LGHNT and FRNRAP. V shed 6 bases and J 6 bases; nucleotides not matched to a gene: 4. This CDR3 is CASGTGGAPGELFF. CDR3 sequence (DNA): TGTGCTAGTGGGACAGGGGGCGCGCCCGGGGAGCTGTTTTTT.

J is TRBJ2-3 and V is TRBV7-9, with D hard to call. The CDR3 spans 12 residues. Germline V gives CDR1 SEHNR, CDR2 FQNEAQ (reference sequence). The V gene lost 7 bases and the J gene lost 6 bases, with 11 bases spanning the gap. The CDR3 sequence is CASTSSGDTQYF. The DNA for the CDR3 is TGTGCCAGCACCTCCTCCGGGGATACGCAGTATTTT.

The CDR3 here is CASSVAEWDRGQETQYF. The CDR3 region has the DNA TGTGCCAGCAGCGTAGCGGAGTGGGACAGGGGGCAAGAGACCCAGTACTTC. J is TRBJ2-5 and V is TRBV9; 11 positions match TRBD1. This CDR3 comprises 17 residues. V gave up 0 bases and J gave up 2 bases; unmatched junction bases: 6. CDR1 and CDR2 from the germline V gene are SGDLS and YYNGEE.

The chain recombines TRBV14 with TRBJ2-3, with no clear D. From germline, CDR1 is SGHDN and CDR2 FVKESK. V was clipped by 1 base and J by 0 bases, with 11 bases between them. This CDR3 comprises 16 residues. The CDR3 DNA reads TGTGCCAGCAGCCAAGGCAAAAAAACTAGCACAGATACGCAGTATTTT. Its translation: CASSQGKKTSTDTQYF.

CDR3 protein: CASSAQGNTEAFF. In DNA, the CDR3 is TGTGCCAGCAGTGCACAGGGGAACACTGAAGCTTTCTTT. V gene TRBV6-2 or TRBV6-3 combines with J gene TRBJ1-1; TRBD1 is a possible D gene (6 bases). V was clipped by 5 bases and J by 1 base, with 8 bases between them. The CDR3 is 13 residues long. CDR1 is MNHEY, CDR2 SVGEGT, per germline.

The chain carries TRBV12-3 or TRBV12-4 and TRBJ1-1; TRBD1 matches at 9 bases. CDR3 length: 13 residues. V was clipped by 2 bases and J by 10 bases; unmatched bases: 5. This chain's CDR3 is CASSLSDRGAAFF. In DNA form, the CDR3 reads TGTGCCAGCAGTTTATCGGACAGGGGAGCAGCTTTCTTT.

The V gene is TRBV7-2, the J gene TRBJ1-1, with 7 bases fitting TRBD1. Trimming removed 5 bases from V and 10 bases from J; junction bases left unmatched: 10. This CDR3 has 13 amino acids. From germline, CDR1 is SGHTA and CDR2 FQGNSA. The CDR3 nucleotides read TGTGCCAGCAGCATAGAAAGGGGGCGAGTAGCTTTCTTT. Translation gives CASSIERGRVAFF.

The chain joins TRBV19 to TRBJ2-5, with 9 bases matching TRBD2. V gave up 3 bases and J gave up 4 bases; unmatched junction bases: 3. Germline-derived CDR1 and CDR2 are LNHDA and SQIVND (reference sequence). The CDR3 contains 14 residues. The CDR3 reads CASSIGGGGETQYF. In nucleotides, the CDR3 is TGTGCCAGTAGTATTGGCGGGGGGGGAGAGACCCAGTACTTC.

The chain combines TRBV18 with TRBJ1-5, with 8 bases lining up with TRBD1. Germline CDR1 and CDR2: KGHSH and LQKENI. The V and J ends lost 5 bases and 11 bases, in that order; junction bases with no gene match: 11. The CDR3 runs 14 residues. CDR3 coding DNA: TGTGCCAGCTCATCCGGGACAGGACTAGCGGCCCAGCATTTT. It yields the protein CASSSGTGLAAQHF. Supplemented by reference TRBV18 and TRBJ1-5, the full variable domain reads NAGVMQNPRHLVRRRGQEARLRCSPMKGHSHVYWYRQLPEEGLKFMVYLQKENIIDESGMPKERFSAEFPKEGPSILRIQQVVRGDSAAYFCASSSGTGLAAQHFGDGTRLSIL.

V usage is TRBV28 and J usage is TRBJ1-1; the D is unclear. Germline V gene lookup returns CDR1 MDHEN and CDR2 SYDVKM. The CDR3 runs 13 residues. V lost 6 bases to trimming and J lost 4 bases, with 12 bases between them. CDR3 sequence reads: CASRAATFTEAFF. DNA for the CDR3: TGTGCCAGCAGGGCGGCTACTTTCACTGAAGCTTTCTTT.

The chain employs TRBV6-5 and TRBJ2-2; no firm D call. The CDR3 sequence is 14 residues long. V shed 11 bases and J shed 2 bases, with 15 bases lying between them. Per the germline V gene, CDR1 is MNHEY and CDR2 is SVGAGI. The CDR3 spells CASIRSLNTGELFF. The CDR3 DNA reads as TGTGCCTCTATCCGGAGCTTAAACACCGGGGAGCTGTTTTTT.

This sequence joins TRBV12-3 or TRBV12-4 and TRBJ1-3, with D uncertain. The CDR3 has 13 residues. V dropped 7 bases and J dropped 1 base, with 8 bases sitting between them. The DNA of the CDR3 is TGTGCCAGCACTCCTCAGTCTGGAAACACCATATATTTT. Translating it yields CASTPQSGNTIYF.

This chain joins TRBV2 and TRBJ1-5, with TRBD1 matching 8 bases. The CDR3 sequence is 14 residues long. From germline, CDR1 is SNHLY and CDR2 FYNNEI. V gave up 5 bases and J gave up 6 bases; unmatched junction bases: 6. The CDR3 spells CASSPDRGVQPQHF. The DNA of the CDR3 is TGTGCCAGCAGTCCTGACAGGGGTGTTCAGCCCCAGCATTTT.

The chain employs TRBV3-1 (or the pseudogene TRBV3-2) and TRBJ1-1; a weak D match, TRBD1 (6 bases). CDR1 is LGHDT and CDR2 is YNNKEL in the germline V gene (reference sequence). Trimming pared 4 bases from V and 6 bases from J, leaving 15 bases between. The CDR3 covers 14 residues. CDR3 nucleotide sequence: TGTGCCAGCAGCCGGAACAGGGTGATGCCTGAAGCTTTCTTT. Translating it yields CASSRNRVMPEAFF.

This clone is a singleton in its sample. V gene TRBV2 combines with J gene TRBJ2-2; D possibly corresponds to TRBD1 (6 bases). This CDR3 has 14 residues. Germline-derived CDR1 and CDR2 are SNHLY and FYNNEI. V lost 7 bases, J lost 7 bases, and 16 bases lay in between. The CDR3 reads CASKTQGASGELFF. For the CDR3, the DNA is TGTGCCAGCAAAACACAGGGAGCTAGCGGGGAGCTGTTTTTT. Filled out from reference TRBV2 and TRBJ2-2, the complete variable domain reads EPEVTQTPSHQVTQMGQEVILRCVPISNHLYFYWYRQILGQKVEFLVSFYNNEISEKSEIFDDQFSVERPDGSNFTLKIRSTKLEDSAMYFCASKTQGASGELFFGEGSRLTVL.